This paragraph reports one T cell receptor (beta chain). Antigen specificity is unknown. This table comes from immunoSEQ multiplex PCR, and its TCRdb copy is limited to in-frame clones, with some not included. This table has about 46,000 clones, 80% appearing once. The data originate from a study of PD-1 blockade in classical Hodgkin lymphoma. Overall study context: Nivolumab 3 mg/kg was given intravenously every 2 weeks.

Each patient experienced a relapse that followed autologous stem cell transplantation, and brentuximab vedotin exposure varied. From germline, CDR1 is SEHNR and CDR2 FQNEAQ (reference sequence). There are 19 residues in the CDR3. Trimming removed 2 bases from V and 4 bases from J, with 27 bases in between. General study results and limits: While CD8+ TCR diversity did not rise significantly by C4D1, CD4+ TCR diversity did. Relative to healthy donors, newly diagnosed patients reportedly had lower baseline TCR diversity, which was reported as lower still in relapsed/refractory patients.

This clonotype was sampled from a human donor with classical Hodgkin lymphoma. The sample was peripheral blood mononuclear cells (PBMCs), taken before the second cycle of nivolumab. The chain couples TRBV7-9 to TRBJ2-7; D might be TRBD2 (8 bases). The CDR3 region has the DNA TGTGCCAGCAGCTTAACAGGGACAGCCGATATAGCGGGGTGGTACGAGCAGTACTTC. Encoded protein: CASSLTGTADIAGWYEQYF.